Listed here are 5 T cell receptor beta chains from one sample, sequenced in a study of a mutant IDH1 vaccine in newly diagnosed glioma. Only in-frame clones appear in the TCRdb table, and some are missing; sequencing was by immunoSEQ multiplex PCR. The sample lists about 27,000 clones, 93% occurring once. Sample time point: baseline, week 1 (first vaccination visit). Sample treatment: pre-vaccination baseline after standard-of-care therapy. The sample in question was PBMCs, obtained from a glioma patient treated with radiotherapy, temozolomide or both. Source of these receptors: a man aged 35 to 55 with glioma.

The V gene is TRBV2, the J gene TRBJ2-7; 8 bases map to TRBD1. Germline-derived CDR1 and CDR2 are SNHLY and FYNNEI. Trimming cost V 6 bases and J 4 bases; bases outside gene matches: 8. The CDR3 totals 14 residues. CDR3 residues: CASSGRTGKYEQYF. For the CDR3, the DNA is TGTGCCAGCAGCGGACGGACAGGGAAATACGAGCAGTACTTC. The full variable domain, with the rest looked up from reference TRBV2 and TRBJ2-7, is EPEVTQTPSHQVTQMGQEVILRCVPISNHLYFYWYRQILGQKVEFLVSFYNNEISEKSEIFDDQFSVERPDGSNFTLKIRSTKLEDSAMYFCASSGRTGKYEQYFGPGTRLTVT.

The V and J genes are TRBV28 and TRBJ2-3, with unresolved D. V lost 8 bases to trimming and J lost 0 bases, with 9 bases between them. CDR3 length equals 13 residues. Looked up from germline, CDR1 is MDHEN and CDR2 is SYDVKM. The CDR3 nucleotides read TGTGCCAGCCTTAAGACTAGCACAGATACGCAGTATTTT. It specifies CASLKTSTDTQYF.

This sequence joins TRBV6-4 and TRBJ2-1; 9 nucleotides match TRBD2. This CDR3 comprises 15 residues. Germline CDR1 reads MRHNA; CDR2 reads SNTAGT. V gave up 0 bases and J gave up 7 bases; unmatched junction bases: 4. The CDR3 nucleotides read TGTGCCAGCAGTGACTCGAGGGCGGGAGGGAATGAGCAGTTCTTC. Residues: CASSDSRAGGNEQFF.

This clone appeared once. V gene TRBV5-4 combines with J gene TRBJ1-1; weak D call: TRBD1 (5 bases). The CDR3 covers 15 residues. Trimming cost V 1 base and J 2 bases, with 12 bases left between them. CDR1 is SGHNT, CDR2 YYREEE, per germline (reference sequence). In DNA form, the CDR3 reads TGTGCCAGCAGCTTGTTCGCAGGGTCTAACACTGAAGCTTTCTTT. Translation: CASSLFAGSNTEAFF.

This rearrangement joins TRBV9 to TRBJ2-3; D is ambiguous. The CDR3 is made up of 12 amino acids. Germline assignment: CDR1 SGDLS and CDR2 YYNGEE. The germline V and J ends were trimmed by 4 bases and 6 bases, with 9 bases remaining between them. The CDR3, as DNA: TGTGCCAGCAGCCCAACCCTGGATACGCAGTATTTT. The encoded protein is CASSPTLDTQYF.